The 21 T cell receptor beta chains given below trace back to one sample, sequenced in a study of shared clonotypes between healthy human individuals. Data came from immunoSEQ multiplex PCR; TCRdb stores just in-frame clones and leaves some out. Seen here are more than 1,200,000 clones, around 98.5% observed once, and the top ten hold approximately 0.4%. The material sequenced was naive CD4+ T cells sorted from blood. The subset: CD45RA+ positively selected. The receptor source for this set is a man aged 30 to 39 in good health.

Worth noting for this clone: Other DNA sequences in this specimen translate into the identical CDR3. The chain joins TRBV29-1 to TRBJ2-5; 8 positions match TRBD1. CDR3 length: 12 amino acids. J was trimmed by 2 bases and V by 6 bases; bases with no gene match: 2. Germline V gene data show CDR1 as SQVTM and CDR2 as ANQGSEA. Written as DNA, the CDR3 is TGCAGCGTCCGGACAGGGCAAGAGACCCAGTACTTC. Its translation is CSVRTGQETQYF.

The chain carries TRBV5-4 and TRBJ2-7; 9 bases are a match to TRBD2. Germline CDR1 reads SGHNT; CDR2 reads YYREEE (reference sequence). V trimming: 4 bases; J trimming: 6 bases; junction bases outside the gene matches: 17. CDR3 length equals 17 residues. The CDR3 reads CASSPGTSQPNLGEQYF. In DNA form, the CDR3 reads TGTGCCAGCAGCCCCGGGACTAGCCAGCCCAATTTGGGCGAGCAGTACTTC.

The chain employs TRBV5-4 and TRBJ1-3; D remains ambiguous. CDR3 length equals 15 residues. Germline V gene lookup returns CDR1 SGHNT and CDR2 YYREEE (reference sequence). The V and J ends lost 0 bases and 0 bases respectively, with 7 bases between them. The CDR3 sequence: CASSLAVSSGNTIYF. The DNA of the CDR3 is TGTGCCAGCAGCTTGGCCGTAAGCTCTGGAAACACCATATATTTT.

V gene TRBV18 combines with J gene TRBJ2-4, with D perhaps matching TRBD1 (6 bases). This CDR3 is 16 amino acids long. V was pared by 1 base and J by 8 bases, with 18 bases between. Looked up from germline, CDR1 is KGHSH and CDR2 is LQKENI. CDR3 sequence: CASSPQALGGGYIQYF. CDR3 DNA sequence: TGTGCCAGCTCACCACAGGCTCTTGGGGGCGGGTACATTCAGTACTTC.

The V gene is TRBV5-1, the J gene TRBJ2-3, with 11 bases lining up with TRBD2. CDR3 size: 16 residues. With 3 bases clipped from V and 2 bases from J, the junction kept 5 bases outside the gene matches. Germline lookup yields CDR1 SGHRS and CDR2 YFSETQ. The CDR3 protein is CASSWGLADTTDTQYF. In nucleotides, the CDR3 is TGCGCCAGCAGCTGGGGACTAGCGGACACCACAGATACGCAGTATTTT.

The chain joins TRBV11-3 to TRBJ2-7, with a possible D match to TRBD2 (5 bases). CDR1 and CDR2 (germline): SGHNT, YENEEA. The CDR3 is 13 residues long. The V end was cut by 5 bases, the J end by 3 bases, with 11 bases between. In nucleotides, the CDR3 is TGTGCCAGCAGCCCCGACACTAGCTACGAGCAGTACTTC. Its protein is CASSPDTSYEQYF.

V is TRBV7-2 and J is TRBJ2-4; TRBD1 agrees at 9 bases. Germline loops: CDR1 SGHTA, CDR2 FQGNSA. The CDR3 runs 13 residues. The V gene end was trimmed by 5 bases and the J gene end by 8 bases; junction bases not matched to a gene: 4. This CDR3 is CASSLQGADIQYF. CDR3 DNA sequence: TGTGCCAGCAGCCTACAGGGGGCGGACATTCAGTACTTC. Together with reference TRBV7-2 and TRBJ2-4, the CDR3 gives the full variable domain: GAGVSQSPSNKVTEKGKDVELRCDPISGHTALYWYRQSLGQGLEFLIYFQGNSAPDKSGLPSDRFSAERTGGSVSTLTIQRTQQEDSAVYLCASSLQGADIQYFGAGTRLSVL.

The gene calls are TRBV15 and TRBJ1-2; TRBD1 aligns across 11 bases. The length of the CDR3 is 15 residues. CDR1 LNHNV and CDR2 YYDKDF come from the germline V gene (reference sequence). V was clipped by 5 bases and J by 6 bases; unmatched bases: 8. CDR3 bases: TGTGCCACCAGCTCACAGGACAGGGGGCTCAATGGCTACACCTTC. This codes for CATSSQDRGLNGYTF.

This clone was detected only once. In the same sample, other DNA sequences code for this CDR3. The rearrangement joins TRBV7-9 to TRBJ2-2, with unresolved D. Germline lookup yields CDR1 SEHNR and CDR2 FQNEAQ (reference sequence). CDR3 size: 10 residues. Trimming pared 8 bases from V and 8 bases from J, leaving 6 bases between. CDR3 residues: CASSGGELFF. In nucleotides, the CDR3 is TGTGCCAGCTCTGGTGGGGAGCTGTTTTTT.

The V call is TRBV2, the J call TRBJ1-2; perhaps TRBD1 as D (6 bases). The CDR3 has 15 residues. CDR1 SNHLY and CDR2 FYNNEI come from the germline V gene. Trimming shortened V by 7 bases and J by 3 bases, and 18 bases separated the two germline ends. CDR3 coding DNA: TGTGCCAGCACCCCCCGAAGACAGGCCTACTATGGCTACACCTTC. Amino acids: CASTPRRQAYYGYTF.

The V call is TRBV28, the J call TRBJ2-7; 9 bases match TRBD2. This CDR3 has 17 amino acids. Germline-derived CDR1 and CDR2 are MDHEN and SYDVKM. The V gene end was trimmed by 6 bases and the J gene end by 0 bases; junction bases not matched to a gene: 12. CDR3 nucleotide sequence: TGTGCCAGCAGCATCGATATAGCGGGAGCCCTCTCCTACGAGCAGTACTTC. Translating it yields CASSIDIAGALSYEQYF.

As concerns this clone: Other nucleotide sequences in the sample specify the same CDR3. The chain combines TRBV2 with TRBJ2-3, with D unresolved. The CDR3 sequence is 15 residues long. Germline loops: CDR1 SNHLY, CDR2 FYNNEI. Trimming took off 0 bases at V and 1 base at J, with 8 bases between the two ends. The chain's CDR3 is CASSEAGVGTDTQYF. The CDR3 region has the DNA TGTGCCAGCAGTGAAGCTGGGGTCGGCACAGATACGCAGTATTTT.

The CDR3 region is CASSEEMSFVAGGTEQFF. CDR3 DNA: TGTGCCAGCAGTGAAGAAATGTCTTTCGTAGCGGGAGGAACTGAGCAGTTCTTC. The rearrangement joins TRBV25-1 to TRBJ2-1; 10 bases agree with TRBD2. The junction had 16 bases not matched to a gene; V was cut back by 2 bases and J by 9 bases. This CDR3 comprises 18 residues. Germline V gene data show CDR1 as MGHDK and CDR2 as SYGVNS.

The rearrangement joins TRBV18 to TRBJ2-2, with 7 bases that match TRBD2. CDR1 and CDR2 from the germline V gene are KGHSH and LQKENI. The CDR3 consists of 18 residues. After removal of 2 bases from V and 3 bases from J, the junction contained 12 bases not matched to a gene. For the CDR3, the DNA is TGTGCCAGCTCACCAACGGGCGGGAGAGCGCGGGACACCGGGGAGCTGTTTTTT. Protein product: CASSPTGGRARDTGELFF.

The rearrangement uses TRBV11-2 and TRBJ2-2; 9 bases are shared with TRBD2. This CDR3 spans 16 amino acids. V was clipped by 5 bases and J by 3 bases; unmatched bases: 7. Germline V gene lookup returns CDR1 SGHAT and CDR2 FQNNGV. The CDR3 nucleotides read TGTGCCAGCAGCCACCCACCTAGCGGGGACACCGGGGAGCTGTTTTTT. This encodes CASSHPPSGDTGELFF.

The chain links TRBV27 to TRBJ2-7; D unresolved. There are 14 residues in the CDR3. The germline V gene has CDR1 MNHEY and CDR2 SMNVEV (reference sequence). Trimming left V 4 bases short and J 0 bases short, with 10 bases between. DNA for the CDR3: TGTGCCAGCAGTTCGGACCGTTACTCCTACGAGCAGTACTTC. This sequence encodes CASSSDRYSYEQYF.

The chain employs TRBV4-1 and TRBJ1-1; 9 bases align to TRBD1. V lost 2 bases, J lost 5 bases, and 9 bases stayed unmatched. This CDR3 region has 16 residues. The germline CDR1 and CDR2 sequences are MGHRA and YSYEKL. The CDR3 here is CASSQLQGALGTEAFF. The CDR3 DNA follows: TGCGCCAGCAGCCAACTACAGGGGGCGTTAGGGACTGAAGCTTTCTTT.

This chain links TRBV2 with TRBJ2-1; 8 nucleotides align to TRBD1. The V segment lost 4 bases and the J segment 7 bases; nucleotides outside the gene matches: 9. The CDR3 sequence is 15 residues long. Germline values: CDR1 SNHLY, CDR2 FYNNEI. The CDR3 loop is CASSARRQGRNEQFF. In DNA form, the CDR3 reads TGTGCCAGCAGTGCCCGCCGACAGGGGAGGAATGAGCAGTTCTTC.

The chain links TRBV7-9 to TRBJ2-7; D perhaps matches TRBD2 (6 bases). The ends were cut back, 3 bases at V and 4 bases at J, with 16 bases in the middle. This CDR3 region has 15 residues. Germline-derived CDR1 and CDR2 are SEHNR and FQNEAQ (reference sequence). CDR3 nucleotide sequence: TGTGCCAGCAGCTTTGGGGACTCTGATTATTACGAGCAGTACTTC. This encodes CASSFGDSDYYEQYF.

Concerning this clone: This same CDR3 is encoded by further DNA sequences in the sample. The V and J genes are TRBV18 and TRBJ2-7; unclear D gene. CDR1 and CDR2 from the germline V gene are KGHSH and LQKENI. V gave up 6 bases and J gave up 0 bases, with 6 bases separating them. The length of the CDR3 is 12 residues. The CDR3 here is CASSPSSYEQYF. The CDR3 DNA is TGTGCCAGCTCCCCTAGCTCCTACGAGCAGTACTTC.

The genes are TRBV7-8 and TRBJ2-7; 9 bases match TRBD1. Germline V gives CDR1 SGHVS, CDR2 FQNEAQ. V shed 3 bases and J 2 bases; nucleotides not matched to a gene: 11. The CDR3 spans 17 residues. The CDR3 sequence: CASSFYVPGTGTYEQYF. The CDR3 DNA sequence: TGTGCCAGCAGCTTTTACGTCCCGGGGACAGGGACCTACGAGCAGTACTTC.